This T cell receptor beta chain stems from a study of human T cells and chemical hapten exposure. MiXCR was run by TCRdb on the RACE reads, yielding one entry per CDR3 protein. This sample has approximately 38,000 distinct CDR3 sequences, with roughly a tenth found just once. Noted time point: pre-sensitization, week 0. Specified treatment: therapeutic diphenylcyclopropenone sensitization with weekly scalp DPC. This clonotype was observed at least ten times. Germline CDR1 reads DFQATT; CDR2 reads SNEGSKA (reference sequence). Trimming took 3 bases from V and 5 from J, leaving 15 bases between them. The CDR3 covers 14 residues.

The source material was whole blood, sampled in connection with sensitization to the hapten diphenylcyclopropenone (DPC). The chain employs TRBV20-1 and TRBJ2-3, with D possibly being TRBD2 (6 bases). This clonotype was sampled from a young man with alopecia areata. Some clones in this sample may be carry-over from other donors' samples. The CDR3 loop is CSASGAGWIDTQYF. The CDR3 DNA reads TGCAGTGCTAGTGGTGCGGGATGGATAGATACGCAGTATTTT.